The 32 T cell receptor beta chains presented below share a single source sample, sequenced in a study of blood T cell repertoires in COVID-19. Clones were read by immunoSEQ multiplex PCR, and TCRdb kept only the in-frame ones, dropping some. The sample holds roughly 150,000 clones, about nine tenths seen once. The sample taken for sequencing was PBMCs or T cells enriched from blood (not recorded which). These receptors came from a middle-aged woman who had been exposed to COVID-19.

Here the CDR3 reads CAISGQGETYSALSTDTQYF. The DNA for the CDR3 is TGTGCCATCAGTGGACAGGGGGAGACCTACTCGGCATTAAGCACAGATACGCAGTATTTT. The V and J genes are TRBV10-3 and TRBJ2-3; 9 nucleotides match TRBD1. In germline, CDR1 is ENHRY, CDR2 SYGVKD. This CDR3 is 20 amino acids long. Trimming cost V 4 bases and J 0 bases; bases outside gene matches: 17.

This CDR3 is CASSATGTGAAEVNTEAFF. The CDR3 DNA is TGTGCCAGCAGCGCCACCGGGACAGGGGCCGCGGAGGTTAACACTGAAGCTTTCTTT. The rearrangement uses TRBV9 and TRBJ1-1, with 10 bases aligning to TRBD1. The CDR3 runs to 19 residues. CDR1 and CDR2 from the germline V gene are SGDLS and YYNGEE. J lost 2 bases, V lost 3 bases, and 16 bases had no gene match.

This clone was counted once. V and J are TRBV5-1 and TRBJ1-1, with D maybe TRBD1 (6 bases). Trimming stripped 4 bases from V and 2 bases from J, with 18 bases between. The CDR3 runs 16 residues. CDR1 is SGHRS and CDR2 is YFSETQ in the germline V gene. The CDR3 sequence: CASSDGQQLANTEAFF. CDR3 nucleotide sequence: TGCGCCAGCAGCGACGGACAGCAGCTCGCAAACACTGAAGCTTTCTTT.

The V and J genes are TRBV3-1 (or the pseudogene TRBV3-2) and TRBJ1-1, with TRBD1 matching over 9 bases. Trimming cost V 8 bases and J 4 bases; bases outside gene matches: 2. Germline V gene sequence: CDR1 LGHDT, CDR2 YNNKEL (reference sequence). CDR3 length equals 12 residues. The CDR3 DNA sequence: TGTGCCAGCGGGACAGGGCGCACTGAAGCTTTCTTT. Encoded protein: CASGTGRTEAFF.

A few counts support this clone. The chain employs TRBV7-2 and TRBJ2-1; 7 positions agree with TRBD2. The CDR3 length is 17 residues. CDR1 is SGHTA, CDR2 FQGNSA, per germline. V was clipped by 4 bases and J by 0 bases; unmatched bases: 9. The CDR3 protein is CASSSPVSGISYNEQFF. The CDR3 DNA is TGTGCCAGCAGCTCACCAGTGAGCGGGATCTCCTACAATGAGCAGTTCTTC.

The gene calls are TRBV9 and TRBJ2-3; weak D call: TRBD1 (6 bases). V gave up 4 bases and J gave up 2 bases, with 11 bases separating them. From germline, CDR1 is SGDLS and CDR2 YYNGEE. The CDR3 extends over 14 amino acids. CDR3 sequence: CASSQKGVTDTQYF. CDR3 bases: TGTGCCAGCAGCCAAAAGGGGGTCACAGATACGCAGTATTTT.

The V gene is TRBV28, the J gene TRBJ1-2; the match to TRBD1 covers 8 bases. CDR1 and CDR2 from the germline V gene are MDHEN and SYDVKM. V was pared by 6 bases and J by 2 bases, with 14 bases of the junction left unmatched. The CDR3 spans 17 residues. The CDR3 protein is CASSPPRRQGSNYGYTF. CDR3 in DNA: TGTGCCAGCAGCCCTCCCCGCCGACAGGGGTCAAACTATGGCTACACCTTC.

The chain joins TRBV10-1 to TRBJ2-2; a possible D gene is TRBD2 (6 bases). Germline CDR1 and CDR2: WNHNN and SYGVQD (reference sequence). This CDR3 spans 16 amino acids. Trimming pared 10 bases from V and 1 base from J, leaving 19 bases between. The CDR3 nucleotides are TGCGCCACCACCCCCCCTAGGACTATGAACACCGGGGAGCTGTTTTTT. Translating it yields CATTPPRTMNTGELFF.

The gene calls are TRBV19 and TRBJ1-6; 8 nucleotides align to TRBD1. This CDR3 has 15 residues. Trimming removed 4 bases from V and 7 bases from J; junction bases left unmatched: 6. Germline-derived CDR1 and CDR2 are LNHDA and SQIVND (reference sequence). CDR3 nucleotide sequence: TGTGCCAGTAGTACCGAGGGGACAGGCAATTCACCCCTCCACTTT. It specifies CASSTEGTGNSPLHF. Based on the CDR3 plus reference TRBV19 and TRBJ1-6, the full variable domain is DGGITQSPKYLFRKEGQNVTLSCEQNLNHDAMYWYRQDPGQGLRLIYYSQIVNDFQKGDIAEGYSVSREKKESFPLTVTSAQKNPTAFYLCASSTEGTGNSPLHFGNGTRLTVT.

The chain uses TRBV5-4 and TRBJ1-2; the D gene is possibly TRBD1 (6 bases). The V end lost 1 base, the J end lost 3 bases, and 10 bases lay between the germline ends. Germline-derived CDR1 and CDR2 are SGHNT and YYREEE (reference sequence). The CDR3 runs to 14 residues. This CDR3 is CASSLQGRDYGYTF. The CDR3 DNA is TGTGCCAGCAGCTTGCAGGGGCGCGACTATGGCTACACCTTC.

CDR3 region: CAISDLAGTSYEQYF. CDR3 sequence (DNA): TGTGCCATCAGTGATCTAGCGGGGACTTCCTACGAGCAGTACTTC. The chain combines TRBV10-3 with TRBJ2-7, with TRBD2 matching over 9 bases. This CDR3 has 15 amino acids. Germline trimming cut 3 bases from V and 1 base from J; bases unmatched to any gene: 4. Germline CDR1 and CDR2: ENHRY and SYGVKD.

The table lists this clone with a count of one. The chain couples TRBV2 to TRBJ1-2; D gene unclear. The V gene lost 4 bases and the J gene lost 2 bases, with 5 bases spanning the gap. This CDR3 has 12 residues. The germline V gene encodes CDR1 SNHLY and CDR2 FYNNEI. CDR3 residues: CASSAENYGYTF. CDR3 bases: TGTGCCAGCAGTGCTGAGAACTATGGCTACACCTTC.

The chain recombines TRBV29-1 with TRBJ1-2; D not resolved. The CDR3 spans 13 residues. Germline CDR1 reads SQVTM; CDR2 reads ANQGSEA. V lost 2 bases to trimming and J lost 6 bases, with 13 bases between them. The CDR3 here is CSVELGRGDGYTF. CDR3 nucleotide sequence: TGCAGCGTTGAACTCGGACGGGGAGATGGCTACACCTTC.

The chain recombines TRBV7-9 with TRBJ1-2; TRBD1 aligns across 8 bases. Losses at the gene ends were 0 bases for V and 9 bases for J; bases not matched to a gene: 6. This CDR3 region has 14 residues. Germline loops: CDR1 SEHNR, CDR2 FQNEAQ (reference sequence). This CDR3 is CASSLADREGRYTF. In DNA form, the CDR3 reads TGTGCCAGCAGCTTAGCGGACAGGGAGGGACGCTACACCTTC.

This clone appeared a few times. V and J are TRBV6-1 and TRBJ2-7, with D perhaps matching TRBD2 (7 bases). Germline V gives CDR1 MNHNS, CDR2 SASEGT. V was cut by 1 base and J by 6 bases, with 16 bases left in between. CDR3 length equals 15 residues. This chain's CDR3 is CASSEEGGGPFEQYF. CDR3 coding DNA: TGTGCCAGCAGTGAAGAAGGGGGGGGCCCTTTCGAGCAGTACTTC.

V and J are TRBV19 and TRBJ2-2, with D perhaps matching TRBD1 (6 bases). With 5 bases removed from V and 6 bases from J, the gap between germline ends came to 16 bases. From germline, CDR1 is LNHDA and CDR2 SQIVND (reference sequence). The CDR3 consists of 15 residues. In DNA, the CDR3 is TGTGCCAGTAGTTCCAGGGGCTTAGTAGCCGGGGAGCTGTTTTTT. As protein: CASSSRGLVAGELFF.

CDR3 DNA sequence: TGCGCCAGCAGCCAAACCCCTAAAACCTACGAGCAGTACTTC. It codes for CASSQTPKTYEQYF. The rearrangement links TRBV4-3 to TRBJ2-7; D call uncertain. Germline lookup yields CDR1 LGHNA and CDR2 YSLEER. This CDR3 spans 14 amino acids. The V end lost 2 bases, the J end lost 2 bases, and 10 bases lay between the germline ends.

The chain employs TRBV28 and TRBJ1-1; D is unresolved. Germline V gene lookup returns CDR1 MDHEN and CDR2 SYDVKM. Trimming cost V 7 bases and J 1 base, with 10 bases left between them. The CDR3 spans 13 residues. CDR3 loop: CASKTTGNTEAFF. The CDR3 DNA sequence: TGTGCCAGCAAGACGACGGGGAACACTGAAGCTTTCTTT.

V and J are TRBV11-1 and TRBJ1-2; D is possibly TRBD1 (6 bases). V was trimmed by 2 bases and J by 2 bases, leaving 6 bases between them. The germline CDR1 and CDR2 sequences are SGHAT and FQDESV (reference sequence). This CDR3 has 13 residues. The CDR3 nucleotides read TGTGCCAGCAGCTTACAGGGGAACTATGGCTACACCTTC. This sequence encodes CASSLQGNYGYTF.

In this sample, this clone turned up once. The J gene is TRBJ2-7, the V gene TRBV4-1, with 13 bases identical to TRBD2. Germline V lookup: CDR1 MGHRA, CDR2 YSYEKL. The CDR3 spans 16 residues. The J segment lost 5 bases and the V segment lost 2 bases, leaving 6 bases of the junction unmatched. CDR3 bases: TGCGCCAGCAGCCAATCACTAGCGGGAGGGCTCGACGAGCAGTACTTC. This translates into CASSQSLAGGLDEQYF.

This clone was found once. This rearrangement joins TRBV7-9 to TRBJ1-1, with 9 positions matching TRBD1. V lost 6 bases and J lost 8; bases outside the gene matches: 10. Germline CDR1 is SEHNR and CDR2 is FQNEAQ (reference sequence). This CDR3 is 14 amino acids long. The CDR3 loop is CASSSNRGQGEAFF. CDR3 DNA: TGTGCCAGCAGTTCAAACAGGGGGCAGGGGGAAGCTTTCTTT.

The CDR3 sequence: CASSLSTGNEIYGYTF. The CDR3 coding sequence is TGCGCCAGCAGCTTGTCTACAGGCAATGAGATTTATGGCTACACCTTC. The rearrangement joins TRBV5-1 to TRBJ1-2; perhaps TRBD1 as D (5 bases). CDR3 length: 16 residues. Germline V CDR1 and CDR2: SGHRS, YFSETQ. V was clipped by 1 base and J by 5 bases, with 18 bases between them.

This clone was detected only once. The rearrangement joins TRBV28 to TRBJ1-5; D not certain. CDR3 length equals 16 residues. V was trimmed by 6 bases and J by 0 bases, leaving 15 bases between them. Germline V gene data show CDR1 as MDHEN and CDR2 as SYDVKM. Written as DNA, the CDR3 is TGTGCCAGCAGGAGCCTCGTGGGCTATAGCAATCAGCCCCAGCATTTT. Protein: CASRSLVGYSNQPQHF.

V and J are TRBV19 and TRBJ1-6; TRBD1 matches at 9 bases. V gave up 7 bases and J gave up 9 bases; unmatched junction bases: 10. The germline V gene has CDR1 LNHDA and CDR2 SQIVND (reference sequence). The CDR3 loop spans 15 amino acids. The CDR3 protein is CASNPTGGHTSPLHF. CDR3 in DNA: TGTGCCAGTAACCCGACAGGGGGACATACTTCACCCCTCCACTTT.

This clone turned up a few times. This rearrangement joins TRBV7-9 to TRBJ1-1, with 8 bases matching TRBD1. Germline V lookup: CDR1 SEHNR, CDR2 FQNEAQ (reference sequence). V lost 5 bases and J lost 0; bases outside the gene matches: 5. The CDR3 consists of 15 residues. Here the CDR3 reads CASSGQGQVNTEAFF. CDR3 nucleotides: TGTGCCAGCAGCGGGCAGGGACAGGTGAACACTGAAGCTTTCTTT.

The chain employs TRBV7-6 and TRBJ2-7; TRBD2 agrees at 11 bases. Trimming at V came to 4 bases and at J to 2 bases, leaving 4 bases not matched to a gene. The germline CDR1 and CDR2 sequences are SGHVS and FNYEAQ. The CDR3 has 15 residues. CDR3 residues: CASSSNSGGAYEQYF. In nucleotides, the CDR3 is TGTGCCAGCAGCTCGAATAGCGGGGGGGCCTACGAGCAGTACTTC.

In this sample, this clone turned up once. The V gene is TRBV5-1, the J gene TRBJ2-7, with TRBD2 matching 7 bases. Per the germline V gene, CDR1 is SGHRS and CDR2 is YFSETQ. The CDR3 has 19 residues. Losses at the gene ends were 0 bases for V and 0 bases for J; bases not matched to a gene: 15. The CDR3 sequence: CASSLVGARIGRSSYEQYF. The DNA of the CDR3 is TGCGCCAGCAGCTTGGTTGGGGCGCGTATCGGGAGGAGCTCCTACGAGCAGTACTTC.

The chain uses TRBV14 and TRBJ1-1; possible D gene TRBD1, 5 bases. CDR3 length: 12 residues. Germline loops: CDR1 SGHDN, CDR2 FVKESK. V was clipped by 4 bases and J by 3 bases, with 6 bases between them. The CDR3 DNA follows: TGTGCCAGCAGCCCAGGGTACACTGAAGCTTTCTTT. It is translated as CASSPGYTEAFF. Using reference TRBV14 and TRBJ1-1 for the parts outside the CDR3, the full variable domain is EAGVTQFPSHSVIEKGQTVTLRCDPISGHDNLYWYRRVMGKEIKFLLHFVKESKQDESGMPNNRFLAERTGGTYSTLKVQPAELEDSGVYFCASSPGYTEAFFGQGTRLTVV.

This clone was recorded once. The V call is TRBV7-6, the J call TRBJ1-5; 8 nucleotides match TRBD1. CDR3 size: 18 residues. Trimming removed 4 bases from V and 1 base from J; junction bases left unmatched: 12. Germline CDR1 SGHVS, CDR2 FNYEAQ. CDR3 residues: CASSSMLGQGRSNQPQHF. The CDR3 DNA is TGTGCCAGCAGCTCTATGCTCGGACAGGGAAGAAGCAATCAGCCCCAGCATTTT. Combining the CDR3 with reference TRBV7-6 and TRBJ1-5 gives the whole variable domain GAGVSQSPRYKVTKRGQDVALRCDPISGHVSLYWYRQALGQGPEFLTYFNYEAQQDKSGLPNDRFSAERPEGSISTLTIQRTEQRDSAMYRCASSSMLGQGRSNQPQHFGDGTRLSIL.

This chain uses TRBV2 with TRBJ2-5; the D is unclear. CDR1 and CDR2 (germline): SNHLY, FYNNEI. The CDR3 has 13 residues. V was pared by 6 bases and J by 2 bases, with 10 bases between. The CDR3 DNA sequence: TGTGCCAGCAGCCTAGAGGCGCAAGAGACCCAGTACTTC. This codes for CASSLEAQETQYF. Complete variable domain (other parts from reference TRBV2 and TRBJ2-5): EPEVTQTPSHQVTQMGQEVILRCVPISNHLYFYWYRQILGQKVEFLVSFYNNEISEKSEIFDDQFSVERPDGSNFTLKIRSTKLEDSAMYFCASSLEAQETQYFGPGTRLLVL.

CDR3 DNA sequence: TGTGCCAGCATGGGAGGCGGGAGGGCGGGGAAGCAGTATTTT. Protein: CASMGGGRAGKQYF. This chain uses TRBV2 with TRBJ2-3; 9 bases align to TRBD2. This CDR3 has 14 amino acids. Germline CDR1 SNHLY, CDR2 FYNNEI. Trimming removed 7 bases from V and 11 bases from J; junction bases left unmatched: 13.

The V gene is TRBV15, the J gene TRBJ1-5; D ambiguous. Germline V gives CDR1 LNHNV, CDR2 YYDKDF (reference sequence). V lost 5 bases and J lost 6, with 8 bases in between. CDR3 length: 12 residues. CDR3 in amino acids: CATSSRGQPQHF. CDR3 DNA sequence: TGTGCCACCAGCTCCCGGGGTCAGCCCCAGCATTTT.